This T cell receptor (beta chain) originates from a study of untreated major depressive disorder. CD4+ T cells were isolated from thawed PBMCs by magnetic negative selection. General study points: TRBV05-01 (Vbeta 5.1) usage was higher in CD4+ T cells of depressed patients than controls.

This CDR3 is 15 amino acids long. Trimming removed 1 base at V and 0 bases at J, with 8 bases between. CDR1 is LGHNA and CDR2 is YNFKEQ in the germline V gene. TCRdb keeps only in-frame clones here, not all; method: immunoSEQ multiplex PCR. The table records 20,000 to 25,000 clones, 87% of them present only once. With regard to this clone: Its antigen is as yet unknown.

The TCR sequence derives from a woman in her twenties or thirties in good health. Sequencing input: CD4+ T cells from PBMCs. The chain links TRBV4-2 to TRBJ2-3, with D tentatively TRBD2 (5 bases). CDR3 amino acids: CASSQGAASTDTQYF. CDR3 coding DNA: TGTGCCAGCAGCCAAGGAGCGGCTAGCACAGATACGCAGTATTTT.